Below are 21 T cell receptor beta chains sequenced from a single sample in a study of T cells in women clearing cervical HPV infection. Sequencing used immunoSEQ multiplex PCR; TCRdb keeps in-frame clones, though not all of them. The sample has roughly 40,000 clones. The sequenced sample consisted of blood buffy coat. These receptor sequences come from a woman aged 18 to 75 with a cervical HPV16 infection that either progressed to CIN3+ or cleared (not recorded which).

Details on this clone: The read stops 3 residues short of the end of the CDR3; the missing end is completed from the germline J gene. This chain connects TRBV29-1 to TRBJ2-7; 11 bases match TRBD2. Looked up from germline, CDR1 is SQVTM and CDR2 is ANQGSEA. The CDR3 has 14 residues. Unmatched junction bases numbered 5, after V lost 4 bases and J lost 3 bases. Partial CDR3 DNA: TGCAGCGTTGTAGCACTAGCGGGGGTCTACGAG. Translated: CSVVALAGVYE. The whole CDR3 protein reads CSVVALAGVYEQYF.

This chain's CDR3 is CASSRGTEAFF. The covered CDR3 bases are TGTGCCAGCAGTCGAGGGACTGAA. V gene TRBV6-4 combines with J gene TRBJ1-1; no clear D gene. With the read ending 3 residues before the CDR3 end, the germline J gene is used to fill in that end. CDR1 and CDR2 from the germline V gene are MRHNA and SNTAGT. CDR3 length: 11 residues. V lost 5 bases to trimming and J lost 5 bases, with 6 bases between them.

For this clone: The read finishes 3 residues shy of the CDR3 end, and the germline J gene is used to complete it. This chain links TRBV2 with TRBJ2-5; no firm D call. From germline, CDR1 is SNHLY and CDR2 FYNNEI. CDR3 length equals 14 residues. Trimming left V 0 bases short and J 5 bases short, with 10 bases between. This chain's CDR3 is CASSEAQYFETQYF. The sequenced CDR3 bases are TGTGCCAGCAGTGAAGCCCAGTATTTCGAGACC.

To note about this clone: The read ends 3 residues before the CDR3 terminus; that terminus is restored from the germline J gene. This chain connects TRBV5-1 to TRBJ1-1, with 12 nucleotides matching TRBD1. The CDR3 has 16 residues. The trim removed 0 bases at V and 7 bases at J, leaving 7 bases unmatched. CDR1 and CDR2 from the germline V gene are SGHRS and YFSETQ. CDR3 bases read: TGCGCCAGCAGCTTGGGGGGGACAGGGGGCGCCATTGAA. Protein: CASSLGGTGGAIE. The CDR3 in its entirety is CASSLGGTGGAIEAFF. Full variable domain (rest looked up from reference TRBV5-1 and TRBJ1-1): KAGVTQTPRYLIKTRGQQVTLSCSPISGHRSVSWYQQTPGQGLQFLFEYFSETQRNKGNFPGRFSGRQFSNSRSEMNVSTLELGDSALYLCASSLGGTGGAIEAFFGQGTRLTVV.

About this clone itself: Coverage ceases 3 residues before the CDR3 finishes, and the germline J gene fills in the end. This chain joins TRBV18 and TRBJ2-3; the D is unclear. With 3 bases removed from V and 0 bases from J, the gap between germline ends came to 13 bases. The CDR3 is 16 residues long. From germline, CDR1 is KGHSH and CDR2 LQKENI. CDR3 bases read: TGTGCCAGCTCACCGCCGAGACTTACTAGCACAGATACG. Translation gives CASSPPRLTSTDT. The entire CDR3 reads CASSPPRLTSTDTQYF.

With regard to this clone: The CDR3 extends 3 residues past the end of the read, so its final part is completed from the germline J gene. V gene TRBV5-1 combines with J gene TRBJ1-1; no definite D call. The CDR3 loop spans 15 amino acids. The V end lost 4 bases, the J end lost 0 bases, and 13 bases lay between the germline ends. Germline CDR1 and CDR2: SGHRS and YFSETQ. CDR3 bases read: TGCGCCAGCAGCATCTACAGCCCCATGAACACTGAA. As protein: CASSIYSPMNTE. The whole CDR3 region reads CASSIYSPMNTEAFF.

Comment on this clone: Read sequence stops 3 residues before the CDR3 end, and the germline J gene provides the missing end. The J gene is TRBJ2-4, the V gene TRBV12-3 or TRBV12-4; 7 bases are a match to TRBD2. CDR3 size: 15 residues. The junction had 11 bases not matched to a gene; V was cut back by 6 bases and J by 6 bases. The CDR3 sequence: CASSKTRGRGNIQYF. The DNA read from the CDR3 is TGTGCCAGCAGCAAAACCCGGGGGAGGGGAAACATT.

CDR3 sequence reads: CSASETADVYGYTF. The part of the CDR3 DNA that was read is TGCAGTGCTAGCGAGACAGCCGACGTCTATGGC. The chain couples TRBV20-1 to TRBJ1-2; tentatively, D is TRBD1 (5 bases). The read ends 3 residues shy of where the CDR3 ends; the end is completed using the germline J gene. Germline V gene lookup returns CDR1 DFQATT and CDR2 SNEGSKA (reference sequence). V lost 3 bases, J lost 4 bases, and 15 bases lay in between. This CDR3 comprises 14 residues.

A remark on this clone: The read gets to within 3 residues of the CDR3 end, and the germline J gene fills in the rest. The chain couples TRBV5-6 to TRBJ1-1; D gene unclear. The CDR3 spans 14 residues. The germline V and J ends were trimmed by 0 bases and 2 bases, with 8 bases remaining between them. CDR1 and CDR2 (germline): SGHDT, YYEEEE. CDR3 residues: CASSLVAVNTEAFF. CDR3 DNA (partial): TGTGCCAGCAGCTTGGTGGCAGTAAACACTGAA.

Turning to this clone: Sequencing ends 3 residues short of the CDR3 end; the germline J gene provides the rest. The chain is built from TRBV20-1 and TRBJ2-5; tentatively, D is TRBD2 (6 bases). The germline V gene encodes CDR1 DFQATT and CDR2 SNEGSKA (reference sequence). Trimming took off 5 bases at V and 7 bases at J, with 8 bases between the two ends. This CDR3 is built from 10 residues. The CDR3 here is CSAPAGTQYF. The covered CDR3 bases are TGCAGTGCTCCAGCGGGGACC.

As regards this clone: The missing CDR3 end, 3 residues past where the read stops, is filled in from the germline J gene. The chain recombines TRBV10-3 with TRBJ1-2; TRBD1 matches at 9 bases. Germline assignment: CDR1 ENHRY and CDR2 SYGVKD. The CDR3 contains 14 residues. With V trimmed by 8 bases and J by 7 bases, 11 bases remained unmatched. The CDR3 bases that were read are TGTGCCATCCGCACAGGGGGCGAGTCAGGTGGC. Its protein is CAIRTGGESGG. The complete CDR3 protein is CAIRTGGESGGYTF.

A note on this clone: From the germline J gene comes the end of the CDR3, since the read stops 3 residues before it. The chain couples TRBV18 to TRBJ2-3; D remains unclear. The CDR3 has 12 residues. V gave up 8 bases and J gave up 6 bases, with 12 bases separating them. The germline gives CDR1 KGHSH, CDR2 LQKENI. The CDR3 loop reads CASGPLDDTQYF. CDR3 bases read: TGTGCCAGCGGGCCCCTCGATGATACG.

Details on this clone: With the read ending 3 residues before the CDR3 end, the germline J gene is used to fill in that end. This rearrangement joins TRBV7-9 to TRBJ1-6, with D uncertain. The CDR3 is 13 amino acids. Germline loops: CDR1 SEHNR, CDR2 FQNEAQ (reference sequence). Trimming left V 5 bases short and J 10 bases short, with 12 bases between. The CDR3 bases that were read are TGTGCCAGCAGCCAACTTCAGGAGTCACCC. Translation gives CASSQLQESP. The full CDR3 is CASSQLQESPLHF.

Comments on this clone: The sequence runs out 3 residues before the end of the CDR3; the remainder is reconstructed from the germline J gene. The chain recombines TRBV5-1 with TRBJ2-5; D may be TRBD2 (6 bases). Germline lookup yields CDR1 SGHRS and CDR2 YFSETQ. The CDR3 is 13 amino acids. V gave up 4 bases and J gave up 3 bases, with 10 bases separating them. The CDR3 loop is CASSNPSEETQYF. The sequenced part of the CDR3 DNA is TGCGCCAGCAGCAACCCTAGCGAAGAGACC.

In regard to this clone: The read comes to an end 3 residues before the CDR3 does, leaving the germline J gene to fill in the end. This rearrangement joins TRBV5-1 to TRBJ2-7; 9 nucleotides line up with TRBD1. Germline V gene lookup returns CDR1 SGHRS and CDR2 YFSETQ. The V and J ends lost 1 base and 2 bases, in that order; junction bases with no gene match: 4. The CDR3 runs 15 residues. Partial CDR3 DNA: TGCGCCAGCAGCTTGCTCGGACAGGGGACCTACGAG. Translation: CASSLLGQGTYE. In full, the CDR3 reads CASSLLGQGTYEQYF.

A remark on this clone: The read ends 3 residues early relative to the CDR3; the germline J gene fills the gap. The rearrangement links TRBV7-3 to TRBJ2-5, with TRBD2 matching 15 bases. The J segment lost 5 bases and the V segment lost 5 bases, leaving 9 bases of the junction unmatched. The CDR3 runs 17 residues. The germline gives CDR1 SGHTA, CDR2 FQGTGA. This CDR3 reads CASSRGLAGGAGETQYF. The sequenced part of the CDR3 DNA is TGTGCCAGCAGCCGCGGACTAGCGGGGGGGGCGGGGGAGACC.

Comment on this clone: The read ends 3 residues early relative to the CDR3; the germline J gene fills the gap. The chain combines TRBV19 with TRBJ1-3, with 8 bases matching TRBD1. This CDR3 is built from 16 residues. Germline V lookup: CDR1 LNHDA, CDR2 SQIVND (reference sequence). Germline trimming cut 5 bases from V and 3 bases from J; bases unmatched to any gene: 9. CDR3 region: CASSPDRGPGGNTIYF. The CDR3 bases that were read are TGTGCCAGTAGTCCCGACAGGGGTCCTGGTGGAAACACC.

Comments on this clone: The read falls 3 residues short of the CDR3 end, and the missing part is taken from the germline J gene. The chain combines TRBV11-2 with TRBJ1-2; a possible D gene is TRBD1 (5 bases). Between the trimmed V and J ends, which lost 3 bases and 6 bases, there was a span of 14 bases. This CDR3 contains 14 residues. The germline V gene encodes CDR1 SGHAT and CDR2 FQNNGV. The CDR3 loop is CASSFRQGVDGYTF. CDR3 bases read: TGTGCCAGCAGCTTCCGGCAGGGAGTCGATGGC. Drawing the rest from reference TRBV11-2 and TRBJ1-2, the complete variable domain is EAGVAQSPRYKIIEKRQSVAFWCNPISGHATLYWYQQILGQGPKLLIQFQNNGVVDDSQLPKDRFSAERLKGVDSTLKIQPAKLEDSAVYLCASSFRQGVDGYTFGSGTRLTVV.

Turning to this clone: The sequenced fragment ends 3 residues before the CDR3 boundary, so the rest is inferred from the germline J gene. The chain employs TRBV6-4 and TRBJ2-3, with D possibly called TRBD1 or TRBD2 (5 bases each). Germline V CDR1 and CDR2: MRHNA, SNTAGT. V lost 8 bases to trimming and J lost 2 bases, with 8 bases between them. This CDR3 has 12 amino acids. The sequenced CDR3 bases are TGTGCCAGCGAGGGGAACACAGATACG. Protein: CASEGNTDT. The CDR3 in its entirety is CASEGNTDTQYF.

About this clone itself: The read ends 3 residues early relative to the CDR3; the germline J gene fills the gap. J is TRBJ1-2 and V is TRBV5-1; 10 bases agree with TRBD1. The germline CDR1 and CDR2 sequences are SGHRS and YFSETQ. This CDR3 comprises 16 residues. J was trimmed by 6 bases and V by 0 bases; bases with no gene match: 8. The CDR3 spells CASSLEPSGTGDGYTF. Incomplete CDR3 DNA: TGCGCCAGCAGCTTGGAGCCCTCCGGGACAGGGGATGGC.

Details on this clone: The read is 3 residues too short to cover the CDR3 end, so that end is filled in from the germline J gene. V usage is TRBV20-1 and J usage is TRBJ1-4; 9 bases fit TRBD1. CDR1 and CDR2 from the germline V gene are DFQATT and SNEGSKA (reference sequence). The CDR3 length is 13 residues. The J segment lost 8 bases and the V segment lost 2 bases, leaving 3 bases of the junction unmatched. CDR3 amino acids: CSARHRGHEKLFF. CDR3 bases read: TGCAGTGCTAGACACAGGGGGCACGAAAAA.